A selection of T cell receptor beta chains follows, all from one sample in a study of OX40 agonist ivuxolimab in advanced cancers. This table comes from immunoSEQ multiplex PCR, and its TCRdb copy is limited to in-frame clones, with some not included. The repertoire holds about 25,000 clones, around 80% seen once, with more than 1.3% in the top ten. The source was CD4+ or CD8+ T cells sorted from blood, collected in a trial of the OX40 agonist ivuxolimab. The receptors shown here come from an adult with an advanced solid tumor such as melanoma, head and neck, liver or kidney cancer. Both conserved end residues are part of each CDR3. A D gene is named only where the DNA matches it firmly. The listing skips clone size in some rows; elsewhere it reads once, few, many or a size class.

TRBV28,-,TRBJ1-3,-,TGTGCCAGCAAGGGGGGGCGGTCTGGAAACACCATATATTTT,CASKGGRSGNTIYF
TRBV11-2,once,TRBJ2-7,TRBD2,TGTGCCAGCACCGCAGCGGGAACAGGAGTTACCTACGAGCAGTACTTC,CASTAAGTGVTYEQYF
TRBV6-5,-,TRBJ2-3,TRBD2,TGTGCCAGCAGCTTAGCGGGAGTGATAGATACGCAGTATTTT,CASSLAGVIDTQYF
TRBV28,once,TRBJ1-2,-,TGTGCCAGCGTAGCTAACTATGGCTACACCTTC,CASVANYGYTF
TRBV4-3,-,TRBJ1-1,-,TGCGCCAGCAGCCAAGCGGGGGGCATGGTGAACACTGAAGCTTTCTTT,CASSQAGGMVNTEAFF
TRBV7-3,-,TRBJ2-1,TRBD2,TGTGCCAGCAGCCCAAACCCCGGGGGGCTAGCGGGTATCGGTGAGCAGTTCTTC,CASSPNPGGLAGIGEQFF
TRBV6-5,-,TRBJ1-4,-,TGTGCCAGCAGTCCTAGGGGGGGCGCGAATGAAAAACTGTTTTTT,CASSPRGGANEKLFF
TRBV9,once,TRBJ2-5,TRBD2,TGTGCCAGCAGCGTAGTCCTAGCGGGAGGAAAAGAGACCCAGTACTTC,CASSVVLAGGKETQYF
TRBV5-5,-,TRBJ2-7,-,TGTGCCAGCAGCTCGCCGGGACTTCCCTTAATAGAGCAGTACTTC,CASSSPGLPLIEQYF
TRBV11-2,medium-sized,TRBJ2-1,-,TGTGCCAGCAGCTTACAGGGACCTCCCTACAATGAGCAGTTCTTC,CASSLQGPPYNEQFF
TRBV9,-,TRBJ2-1,TRBD1,TGTGCCAGCAGCGTGAGTGGACAGGGGACCTACAATGAGCAGTTCTTC,CASSVSGQGTYNEQFF
TRBV10-3,-,TRBJ1-1,-,TGTGCCATCAGTGAGTCAGGGGGCACTGAAGCTTTCTTT,CAISESGGTEAFF
TRBV4-2,few,TRBJ2-5,-,TGTGCCAGCAGCCCGCAGCTCGGGACAGCGGGTTTGGAGACCCAGTACTTC,CASSPQLGTAGLETQYF
TRBV6-1,few,TRBJ2-2,-,TGTGCCAGCAGTGAAGCGGGTTATGGGAAAAACACCGGGGAGCTGTTTTTT,CASSEAGYGKNTGELFF
TRBV5-1,-,TRBJ2-1,-,TGCGCCAGCAGCTTGCCGACCTACAATGAGCAGTTCTTC,CASSLPTYNEQFF
TRBV4-3,-,TRBJ2-3,TRBD2,TGCGCCAGCAGCCGGGTAGCGGGGGGCACAGATACGCAGTATTTT,CASSRVAGGTDTQYF
TRBV5-1,-,TRBJ2-5,TRBD2,TGCGCCAGCAGTGGTACGGGGGGGCCTAAGGAGACCCAGTACTTC,CASSGTGGPKETQYF
TRBV7-9,-,TRBJ2-5,-,TGTGCCAGCAGCCGGGACTTAAACTATCAAGAGACCCAGTACTTC,CASSRDLNYQETQYF
TRBV29-1,once,TRBJ1-2,-,TGCAGCGTCAGATTGACACAAAACTATGGCTACACCTTC,CSVRLTQNYGYTF
TRBV28,few,TRBJ2-3,-,TGTGCCAGCAGTTTATACAGGGTTGGTCGAGGAGATACGCAGTATTTT,CASSLYRVGRGDTQYF
TRBV6-1,-,TRBJ1-1,-,TGTGCCAGCAGTGACACCCGGGGGACTGAAGCTTTCTTT,CASSDTRGTEAFF
TRBV28,-,TRBJ1-2,-,TGTGCCAGCAGTCCTCCAAGCTGGACTGGCTACACCTTC,CASSPPSWTGYTF
TRBV7-2,-,TRBJ2-3,TRBD2,TGTGCCAGCAGCTTGATTAGCGGGGGGGTTCCAGATACGCAGTATTTT,CASSLISGGVPDTQYF
TRBV6-4,-,TRBJ1-1,-,TGTGCCAGCAGTGACCAACCGAACACTGAAGCTTTCTTT,CASSDQPNTEAFF
TRBV6-4,-,TRBJ2-1,-,TGTGCCAGCAGTGAAGCTCCAGGGGCTGGGCAGTTCTTC,CASSEAPGAGQFF
TRBV6-4,-,TRBJ2-2,-,TGTGCCAGCAGTAGGGGACTTGACACCGGGGAGCTGTTTTTT,CASSRGLDTGELFF
TRBV18,-,TRBJ2-2,TRBD2,TGTGCCAGCTCACCGCAGGGACTAGGTGACACCGGGGAGCTGTTTTTT,CASSPQGLGDTGELFF
TRBV21-1,-,TRBJ2-5,-,TGTGCCAATCCAATCCTAGCGGGAGGGTACCAAGAGACCCAGTACTTC,CANPILAGGYQETQYF
TRBV5-8,-,TRBJ2-7,-,TGTGCCAGCAGCCCCCGGAGGATTTCCTACGAGCAGTACTTC,CASSPRRISYEQYF
TRBV5-1,-,TRBJ2-7,-,TGCGCCAGCAGCTCGGTCAAGTCCTACGAGCAGTACTTC,CASSSVKSYEQYF
TRBV27,-,TRBJ2-1,-,TGTGCCACCTTAGGCTACAAGGGTGGCTCCTACAATGAGCAGTTCTTC,CATLGYKGGSYNEQFF
TRBV25-1,-,TRBJ2-5,-,TGTGCCAGCAGTGGTCAGGAAGAGACCCAGTACTTC,CASSGQEETQYF
TRBV30,once,TRBJ1-3,-,TGTGCCTGGAGCCCCTCGGGAGGGTCTGGAAACACCATATATTTT,CAWSPSGGSGNTIYF
TRBV28,-,TRBJ2-1,TRBD2,TGTGCCAGCAGTTTAGAGCTAGCGGGAAATGAGCAGTTCTTC,CASSLELAGNEQFF
TRBV5-1,few,TRBJ1-1,-,TGCGCCAGCAGCTTTTCAGGGGAGGTTGAAGCTTTCTTT,CASSFSGEVEAFF
TRBV5-4,few,TRBJ2-6,TRBD2,TGTGCCAGCAGCTTGGCCGGGGGGGCGGCTTCTGGGGCCAACGTCCTGACTTTC,CASSLAGGAASGANVLTF
TRBV7-2,-,TRBJ2-3,TRBD1,TGTGCCAGCAGCTTAGACAGGGGGCGGGATACGCAGTATTTT,CASSLDRGRDTQYF
TRBV6-6,few,TRBJ2-7,-,TGTGCCAGCAGTGGGATCTCTGACGGGCAGTACTTC,CASSGISDGQYF
TRBV28,-,TRBJ2-1,-,TGTGCCAGCAGGCTTCTGGCTAGGGGGGAATACAATGAGCAGTTCTTC,CASRLLARGEYNEQFF
TRBV29-1,-,TRBJ2-7,-,TGCAGCGTTGAAGAAAACGAAAGCAGGTACTTC,CSVEENESRYF
TRBV7-2,-,TRBJ1-2,-,TGTGCCAGCAGTCCGGTAGACCGCCGCTCTGGCTACACCTTC,CASSPVDRRSGYTF
TRBV6-6,-,TRBJ1-6,-,TGTGCCAGCAGAAATAATTCACCCCTCCACTTT,CASRNNSPLHF
TRBV7-3,-,TRBJ2-1,-,TGTGCCAGCAGCCTTAACCAGGACAATGAGCAGTTCTTC,CASSLNQDNEQFF
TRBV10-2,-,TRBJ2-6,-,TGCGCCAGCAAGGGCCGGGAGGCCAACGTCCTGACTTTC,CASKGREANVLTF
TRBV20-1,-,TRBJ2-3,-,TGCAGTGCCGCGCGCACAGATACGCAGTATTTT,CSAARTDTQYF
TRBV6-1,-,TRBJ2-4,-,TGTGCCAGCAGGCCTGACAGTTCCAAAAACATTCAGTACTTC,CASRPDSSKNIQYF
TRBV27,once,TRBJ2-7,-,TGTGCCAGCAGTTTAAGGGGACCCAGCGGACACGAGGACTACGAGCAGTACTTC,CASSLRGPSGHEDYEQYF
TRBV2,few,TRBJ1-2,TRBD1,TGTGCCAGCAGTCGCCGGGACAGTGCCTATGGCTACACCTTC,CASSRRDSAYGYTF
TRBV11-2,few,TRBJ1-5,TRBD1,TGTGCCAGCAGCCAGGGGGTGGGCAATCAGCCCCAGCATTTT,CASSQGVGNQPQHF
TRBV28,-,TRBJ1-4,-,TGTGCCAGCAACTCGAGAGGAGGGTATGAAAAACTGTTTTTT,CASNSRGGYEKLFF
TRBV6-5,once,TRBJ1-1,-,TGTGCCAGTGGGGAACAGAACACTGAAGCTTTCTTT,CASGEQNTEAFF
TRBV28,-,TRBJ2-2,-,TGTGCCAGCCGCCGACCGACCGGGGAGCTGTTTTTT,CASRRPTGELFF
TRBV5-1,-,TRBJ1-3,-,TGCGCCAGCAGCTTGCCCCAGGCAACTCTCTCTGGAAACACCATATATTTT,CASSLPQATLSGNTIYF
TRBV5-1,-,TRBJ2-2,TRBD1,TGCGCCAGCGGACCCGCGGGACAGGGGGTTCTCGCGAGGGTCGAGGAGCTGTTTTTT,CASGPAGQGVLARVEELFF
TRBV18,-,TRBJ2-7,TRBD2,TGTGCCAGCTCACCTAGCGGGAGCTCCTACGAGCAGTACTTC,CASSPSGSSYEQYF
TRBV5-1,-,TRBJ2-3,-,TGCGCCAGCAGCTTGGAAAAGGTCAGGGGTTTTCCCTATACGCAGTATTTT,CASSLEKVRGFPYTQYF
TRBV7-3,few,TRBJ1-6,-,TGTGCCAGCAGCCTCGCGGGCCTTAAGCGGTCACCCCTCCACTTT,CASSLAGLKRSPLHF
TRBV5-1,-,TRBJ2-5,TRBD1,TGCGCCAGCAGCTTAGGGACAGAACAAGAGACCCAGTACTTC,CASSLGTEQETQYF
TRBV7-2,-,TRBJ2-3,TRBD1,TGTGCCAGCAGGGCGAGGACAGGCCGCACAGATACGCAGTATTTT,CASRARTGRTDTQYF
TRBV28,-,TRBJ1-2,-,TGTGCCAGCAGCTCCCCAGGTCGGGTGAACTATGGCTACACCTTC,CASSSPGRVNYGYTF